This T cell receptor beta chain was identified in a study of cytomegalovirus exposure and HLA in healthy donors (dated by TCRdb to about 2017). Regarding the research as a whole: According to an earlier analysis of several hundred of the donors, 150 million to 200 million T cells yielded roughly 100 million unique TCR beta sequences and roughly 280 Gb of sequence data. Rather than using new phenotypic data, the later analysis identified candidate immune exposures from TCR beta sequences and from how often those sequences occurred across donors. The study aimed to test whether signatures of past pathogen exposure could be identified by cataloging public T cell receptors. About 310 gigabases of sequencing data and approximately 84 million unique TCR sequences were included in an early release covering around 650 HLA-typed donors. In addition to the first cohort of 666 subjects, a separate validation cohort of about 120 different subjects was used. Because of strong linkage in the cohort, five DR-DQ haplotypes were treated as single units for association and clustering. To study patterns of TCR occurrence, a later analysis re-analyzed previously published TCR beta repertoires from around 660 donors and added high-resolution HLA genotyping. To decide whether each TCR beta V gene segment behaved as functional or pseudogenic, an earlier analysis of approximately 590 of the donors relied on high-throughput TCR beta sequencing. To predict cytomegalovirus infection status, the study combined high-throughput TCR immunosequencing, statistical association of individual TCRs with disease status, and machine learning. A later genetic analysis took genome-wide SNP genotypes for about 55% of the 666 donors and used that subset as a discovery cohort. The number of typed donors differed by locus: about 620-640 for A, B, C, DRB1 and DQB1; 500 to 550 for DQA1; some 590 for DPA1; and about 450 for DPB1. The study profiled the T cell repertoires of hundreds of subjects by immunosequencing and related them to cytomegalovirus serostatus. Donor age, sex, ethnicity and CMV serostatus were compiled alongside the repertoire data. Among some 400 genotyped donors of the cohort, an average of about 240,000 unique TCR beta nucleotide sequences was sequenced per donor, of which roughly 18% were non-productive. HLA typing covered class I and class II loci at four-digit resolution. Of the 300 to 450 genotyped donors, over 65% fell in the genetic ancestry cluster associated with self-reported Caucasian donors. All discovery cohort repertoires had been generated on a single sequencing platform.

Taken from cysteine to phenylalanine, the CDR3 has 15 residues. Only CDR3 DNA is held: 45 bases, read in frame from base 1. V has 3 bases trimmed and J has 3 bases trimmed; junction bases matching no gene number 6. CDR1 and CDR2 are drawn from the germline V gene: SGDLS, YYNGEE. The cohort was made up of about 670 healthy bone marrow donors. Cohort members were all nominally healthy when sampled, although unrecorded immune exposures were likely present. The donor was CMV seropositive and belonged to the group of more than 250 seropositive cohort members. Each donor provided a peripheral blood sample, and peripheral blood mononuclear cells were used for TCR beta sequencing. The Qiagen DNeasy Blood Extraction Kit was used to extract genomic DNA from the blood cell samples. For this clone: The antigen it binds to is not known. Base quality data are lacking; no much larger clone is found one base away.

The investigation overall reported the following: Compared with the approximately 700-donor mean, donors in an Asian-associated ancestry cluster had fewer N-insertions in productive TCRs, according to a later genetic analysis. The study gave a list of about 170 TCR beta chains associated with cytomegalovirus. In a later analysis, most CMV-associated TCR beta chains were found to appear HLA-restricted, with HLA associations seemingly driven largely by CMV exposure. Immune exposure information for the cohort was limited to CMV serostatus. Compared with equally common non-associated chains, HLA-associated TCR beta chains in a later analysis were more clonally expanded and had lower generation probabilities. Because counts were too low, roughly 18 rarely observed V segments, including chromosome 9 orphons, were left out of the earlier analysis of approximately 580 of the donors. A later analysis associated about 16,000 TCR beta sequences with specific HLA alleles at a false discovery rate of 0.05. In both the original and validation cohorts, the classifier was reported to diagnose cytomegalovirus status with high specificity and sensitivity. Sequencing depth was assumed to be roughly uniform across donors in the presence/absence analyses, though that assumption may not hold. Because some donors lacked HLA typing at each locus, the association tests relied only on the typed subset. A further reported finding was that TCR beta sequences accurately predicted the HLA-A and HLA-B alleles for most subjects in the first cohort. Several of the top co-occurrence clusters appeared to be linked to parvovirus B19, influenza, CMV and Epstein-Barr virus, according to a later analysis. Across donors, most TCR sequences were observed very rarely, whereas some public TCRs were present in many individuals. Linkage disequilibrium might explain the correlated functional status among segregating V segments, but an unknown experimental factor could not be ruled out. According to the authors, the approach could potentially be generalized to other disease states and immunological phenotypes. A cluster of highly shared sequence variants was judged likely to represent a technical artifact of the sequencing pipeline. In an earlier analysis of some 640 of the donors, most TCR beta V segments were observed in productive rearrangements about 90% or about 30% of the time, broadly matching IMGT annotations. A few of the identified cytomegalovirus-associated TCR beta chains were confirmed in vitro to be specific for cytomegalovirus antigens. In this cohort, only TCR beta chains were sequenced, and detectable features were limited by the absence of alpha or paired-chain data. Assigning TCR associations to individual alleles was difficult when HLA alleles, especially DR and DQ, strongly co-occurred. In a later analysis, TCR association rates were found to vary across HLA loci, with the most associated TCRs seen for DRB1 alleles and the fewest for HLA-C alleles. A later genetic analysis associated a missense DCLRE1C variant with V-gene and J-gene trimming of TCR beta chains, and an independent cohort replicated the association. The 87-base-pair reads could not distinguish some IMGT-functional V segments, including TRBV6-2 and TRBV6-3, so those segments were excluded.

Receptor amplification or capture employed the immunoSEQ multiplex PCR assay. For the multiplex PCR, a mixture combining 60 forward primers for TCR Vbeta segments and 13 reverse primers for TCR Jbeta segments was used. The CDR3 region of rearranged TCR beta genes was amplified from genomic DNA by a multiplex PCR assay. On the Illumina HiSeq System, the amplified TCR beta libraries were sequenced as 87-base-pair reads. As for the original processing: In a later analysis, tens of millions of unique TCR beta chains were counted across the roughly 700 repertoires, and roughly 9.9 million of these chains were shared by at least two donors. A nearest-neighbor algorithm error-corrected the raw reads and collapsed the reads into unique sequences, merging closely related sequences to remove PCR and sequencing errors. V, D and J gene segments were assigned by aligning CDR3 sequences to IMGT reference sequences. For a sequence to be retained, a match of at least six nucleotides to both a V gene segment and a J gene segment was required. Rearrangements were classified as productive when the CDR3 lacked stop codons and remained in frame with V and J, and all other rearrangements were classified as non-productive. CDR3 was defined according to IMGT convention as the region running from the second conserved V-encoded cysteine to the conserved J-encoded phenylalanine. The earlier analysis of a few hundred of the donors excluded any sequence lacking an unambiguous match to a single V gene segment. In an earlier analysis of several hundred of the donors, V segments were called functional above 56.7% productive rearrangements and were called segregating when the between-donor standard deviation exceeded 5%. To diagnose cytomegalovirus status from the catalog of TCR beta chain sequences, a statistical classification framework was built. In a later analysis, V and J genes were assigned by comparing TCR nucleotide sequences against IMGT/GENE-DB human TR gene sequences. The TCRdist pipeline was used in a later analysis to assign CDR3 sequences and most-parsimonious VDJ recombination scenarios. In a later analysis, each TCR beta chain was defined by its CDR3 amino acid sequence together with its V-gene family, and reads without a unique V-gene family were excluded. To address suspected cross-contamination and a sequencing artifact, a later analysis removed over 500 highly shared, low-generation-probability nucleotide sequences. In a later analysis, a clonal expansion index for each public chain was calculated from normalized within-repertoire ranks of inferred template counts. In a later analysis, generation probabilities were computed with a VDJ recombination model fitted to out-of-frame rearrangements, and the resulting probabilities were checked against IGoR. A later analysis scored TCR-TCR, TCR-HLA and TCR-CMV co-occurrence with hypergeometric tests, applying a repertoire-size bias correction to TCR pairs. In a later analysis, false discovery rates were estimated by permuting HLA or CMV assignments 20 times. In a later analysis, co-occurring TCRs were grouped using DBSCAN, and TCRdist sequence similarity was added for clustering within HLA-allele-positive subsets. For co-occurrence clustering, repertoires with fewer than 30,000 or more than 120,000 public chains were excluded, along with a handful of repertoires with anomalous nucleotide sharing. The clones in this table, taken by TCRdb from immuneACCESS, are in-frame only. Not every clone is retained; where verified, under half of the shortfall comes from an unresolved V gene, and the cause of the rest is unknown. V, J and clone size reflect that table, while D and trimming were determined from the DNA. This sample lists around 120,000 clones; approximately 80% were detected once. The top ten hold approximately 5.3% of the sample.

The specimen was PBMCs. The TCR was taken from a female donor in good health and CMV-seropositive. The chain couples TRBV9 to TRBJ1-5, and TRBD1 aligns with 7 junction nucleotides. The nucleotide sequence is TGTGCCAGCAGCGGATTGGGACAGCTCAATCAGCCCCAGCATTTT. Its product reads: CASSGLGQLNQPQHF.